This TCR beta chain was found in a study of cytomegalovirus exposure and HLA in healthy donors. The primer mix had 60 Vbeta and 13 Jbeta primers. Some clones are missing from TCRdb's copy, which holds only in-frame ones; the method was immunoSEQ multiplex PCR. Seen in this sample are about 48,000 clones; the ten most common clones hold about 6%. The junction had 2 bases not matched to a gene; V was cut back by 6 bases and J by 4 bases. The CDR3 totals 11 residues. CDR1 is SQVTM and CDR2 is ANQGSEA in the germline V gene. As to this clone: This same CDR3 is encoded by further DNA sequences in the sample.

Sequenced material: PBMCs. This TCR was recovered from a male donor in good health and CMV-seropositive. This chain uses TRBV29-1 with TRBJ2-5; 7 bases line up with TRBD2. CDR3 nucleotide sequence: TGCAGCGTGGGCGGGGGAGAGACCCAGTACTTC. Protein sequence: CSVGGGETQYF. Filled out from reference TRBV29-1 and TRBJ2-5, the complete variable domain reads SAVISQKPSRDICQRGTSLTIQCQVDSQVTMMFWYRQQPGQSLTLIATANQGSEATYESGFVIDKFPISRPNLTFSTLTVSNMSPEDSSIYLCSVGGGETQYFGPGTRLLVL.